The sample holds a few counts of the clone carrying this T cell receptor beta chain. Its antigen is currently unknown. A read error may account for a junction end that differs from germline. The data originate from a study of post-analysis software for immune sequencing data. Study outcomes and limitations: Batch-matched samples strongly co-clustered by F measure. About 5 TRBV segments occurring more often in patients than controls included TRBV5-6, TRBV5-1 and TRBV20-1.

The CDR3 totals 15 residues. Germline V lookup: CDR1 ENHRY, CDR2 SYGVKD. Every TCR beta cDNA library bore unique molecular identifiers. TCRdb itself ran the PCR reads through MiXCR, one entry per CDR3 protein. The data contain 550,000 to 700,000 distinct CDR3 sequences, 44% of them singletons. The chain carries TRBV10-3 and TRBJ2-1, with 11 bases aligning to TRBD2. Sequences were obtained from blood. The TCR sequence derives from a girl aged 10 to 17 with multiple sclerosis. CDR3 sequence: CVIRGTSGVYNEQFF. The CDR3 coding sequence is TGTGTCATCAGGGGGACTAGCGGAGTTTACAATGAGCAGTTCTTC.